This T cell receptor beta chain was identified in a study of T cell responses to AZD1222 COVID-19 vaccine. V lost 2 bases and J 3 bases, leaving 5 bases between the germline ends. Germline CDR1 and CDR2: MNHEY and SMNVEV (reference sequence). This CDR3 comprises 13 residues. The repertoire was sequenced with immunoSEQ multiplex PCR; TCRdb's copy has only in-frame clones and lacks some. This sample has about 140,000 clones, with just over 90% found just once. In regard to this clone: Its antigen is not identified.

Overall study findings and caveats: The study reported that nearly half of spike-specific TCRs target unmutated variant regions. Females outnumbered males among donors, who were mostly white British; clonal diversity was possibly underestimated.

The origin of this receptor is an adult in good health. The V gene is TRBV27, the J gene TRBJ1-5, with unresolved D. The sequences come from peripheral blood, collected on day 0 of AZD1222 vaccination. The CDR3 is CASSLTYNQPQHF. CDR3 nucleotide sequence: TGTGCCAGCAGTTTAACTTACAATCAGCCCCAGCATTTT.